This record concerns one T cell receptor (beta chain) sequence. Its antigen remains unknown. The sample comes from a study of T cell responses to AZD1222 COVID-19 vaccine. Profiled with immunoSEQ multiplex PCR; TCRdb holds only in-frame clones, not every one. The sample consists of 90,000 to 130,000 clones, approximately 90% of them appearing once. The germline gives CDR1 MDHEN, CDR2 SYDVKM. The CDR3 is made up of 16 amino acids. V lost 5 bases and J 0 bases, leaving 17 bases between the germline ends. Study-wide results and caveats: Repertoires were sampled only after the peak T cell response. Unmutated regions of variants are reportedly targeted by nearly half of spike-specific TCRs. Only six AZD1222 recipients tested seropositive at baseline.

Recipients boosted at about 4 weeks or about 12 weeks are pooled. Sequenced here: peripheral blood, sampled 28 days after the second AZD1222 dose. This TCR came from an adult who received the AZD1222 COVID-19 vaccine. The chain carries TRBV28 and TRBJ2-7; D might be TRBD1 (6 bases). The CDR3 DNA reads as TGTGCCAGCAGTGCTCCGGGACAACGATACTCCTACGAGCAGTACTTC. This sequence encodes CASSAPGQRYSYEQYF. Variable domain in full (rest from reference TRBV28 and TRBJ2-7): DVKVTQSSRYLVKRTGEKVFLECVQDMDHENMFWYRQDPGLGLRLIYFSYDVKMKEKGDIPEGYSVSREKKERFSLILESASTNQTSMYLCASSAPGQRYSYEQYFGPGTRLTVT.